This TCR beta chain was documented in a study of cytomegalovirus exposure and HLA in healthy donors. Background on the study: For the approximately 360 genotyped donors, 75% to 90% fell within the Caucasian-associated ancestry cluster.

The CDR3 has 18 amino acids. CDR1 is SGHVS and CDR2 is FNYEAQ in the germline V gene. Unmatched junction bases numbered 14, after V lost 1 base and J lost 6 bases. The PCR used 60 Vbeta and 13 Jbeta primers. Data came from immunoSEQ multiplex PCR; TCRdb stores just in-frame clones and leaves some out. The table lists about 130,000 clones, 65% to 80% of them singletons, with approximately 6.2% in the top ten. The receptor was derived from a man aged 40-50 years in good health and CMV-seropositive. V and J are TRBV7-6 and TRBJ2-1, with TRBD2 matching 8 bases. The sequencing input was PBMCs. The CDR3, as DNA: TGTGCCAGCAGCTTAGTAGGGGGGGGTAGCGGGACGGTCAATGAGCAGTTCTTC. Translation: CASSLVGGGSGTVNEQFF.